This T cell receptor beta chain was obtained from a study of cytomegalovirus exposure and HLA in healthy donors (dated by TCRdb to about 2017). Notes on the research overall: An earlier analysis of some 620 of the donors reported about 260 Gb of sequence data and around 110 million unique TCR beta sequences obtained from approximately 180 million T cells. An earlier analysis of fewer than 700 of the donors applied high-throughput TCR beta sequencing to assess whether each TCR beta V gene segment acted as functional or pseudogenic. Roughly five DR-DQ haplotypes were handled as single units for association and clustering because linkage in the cohort was strong. In a later analysis, previously published TCR beta repertoires from 666 donors were re-analyzed and high-resolution HLA genotyping was added so that TCR occurrence patterns could be studied. To predict cytomegalovirus infection status, the study combined high-throughput TCR immunosequencing, statistical association of individual TCRs with disease status, and machine learning. HLA typing covered class I and class II loci at four-digit resolution. The number of donors typed differed by locus, with about 629-630 for A, B, C, DRB1 and DQB1, roughly 550 for DQA1, 606 for DPA1, and some 450 for DPB1. Besides the first cohort of 500 to 700 subjects, a separate validation cohort made up of roughly 130 different subjects was used. Using immunosequencing, the study profiled T cell repertoires from 550 to 750 subjects and related those repertoires to cytomegalovirus serostatus. On average, around 230,000 unique TCR beta nucleotide sequences were sequenced per donor among 350 to 400 genotyped donors of the cohort, with roughly 18% of those sequences being non-productive. Of the roughly 400 genotyped donors, about 84% fell in the genetic ancestry cluster associated with self-reported Caucasian donors. The study aimed to test whether cataloging public T cell receptors could reveal signatures of past pathogen exposure. All discovery cohort repertoires had been generated on a single sequencing platform. A later genetic analysis used genome-wide SNP genotypes for about three fifths of the roughly 700 donors, treating that subset as a discovery cohort. Roughly 300 gigabases of sequencing data and tens of millions of unique TCR sequences were included in an early release covering roughly 600 HLA-typed donors. Donor age, sex, ethnicity and CMV serostatus were compiled together with the repertoire data. Rather than using new phenotypic data, the later analysis identified candidate immune exposures from TCR beta sequences and from how often those sequences occurred across donors.

A word on this clone: What this receptor recognizes is not known. Base quality data are lacking; no much larger clone is found one base away.

For CDR1 and CDR2, the germline V gene (reference sequence) lists SGHNT and YYREEE. V is cut back by 2 bases and J by 5 bases, with 12 bases in the junction unmatched. The CDR3 runs 17 amino acids, cysteine and phenylalanine included. The only DNA kept is the CDR3, 51 bases in frame from the first base. The method was the immunoSEQ multiplex PCR assay. A mixture of 60 forward primers for TCR Vbeta segments and 13 reverse primers for TCR Jbeta segments was used in the multiplex PCR. A multiplex PCR assay on genomic DNA amplified the CDR3 region of rearranged TCR beta genes. The amplified TCR beta libraries were sequenced on the Illumina HiSeq System as 87-base-pair reads. In the source study's methods: A later analysis counted about 82 million unique TCR beta chains across the 550 to 800 repertoires, and approximately 11 million of these chains were shared by at least two donors. Raw reads were error-corrected and collapsed into unique sequences by a nearest-neighbor algorithm in which closely related sequences were merged to remove PCR and sequencing errors. To assign V, D and J gene segments, CDR3 sequences were aligned to IMGT reference sequences. For a sequence to be retained, a match of at least six nucleotides was required to both a V gene segment and a J gene segment. Rearrangements were classified as productive when the CDR3 lacked stop codons and remained in frame with V and J, and all other rearrangements were classified as non-productive. Following IMGT convention, CDR3 was defined as the stretch from the second conserved V-encoded cysteine up to the conserved J-encoded phenylalanine. Sequences without an unambiguous match to a single V gene segment were excluded from the earlier analysis of approximately 600 of the donors. An earlier analysis of several hundred of the donors called V segments functional above 56.7% productive rearrangements and segregating when the between-donor standard deviation exceeded 5%. A statistical classification framework was built to diagnose cytomegalovirus status from the catalog of TCR beta chain sequences. In a later analysis, TCR nucleotide sequences were compared against IMGT/GENE-DB human TR gene sequences so that V and J genes could be assigned. The TCRdist pipeline was used in a later analysis to assign CDR3 sequences and most-parsimonious VDJ recombination scenarios. In a later analysis, each TCR beta chain was defined by its CDR3 amino acid sequence together with its V-gene family, and reads without a unique V-gene family were excluded. To address suspected cross-contamination and a sequencing artifact, a later analysis removed over 500 highly shared, low-generation-probability nucleotide sequences. In a later analysis, a clonal expansion index for each public chain was calculated from normalized within-repertoire ranks of inferred template counts. Generation probabilities in a later analysis came from a VDJ recombination model fitted to out-of-frame rearrangements, and those results were checked against IGoR. A later analysis scored TCR-TCR, TCR-HLA and TCR-CMV co-occurrence with hypergeometric tests, applying a repertoire-size bias correction to TCR pairs. To estimate false discovery rates, a later analysis permuted the HLA or CMV assignments 20 times. In a later analysis, co-occurring TCRs were grouped using DBSCAN, with TCRdist sequence similarity added in when clustering inside HLA-allele-positive subsets. Co-occurrence clustering excluded repertoires with fewer than 30,000 or more than 120,000 public chains, plus five with anomalous nucleotide sharing. The immuneACCESS repertoire file appears here via TCRdb, limited to in-frame rearrangements. These files lack a portion of the clones; in checked studies, under half of the deficit traces to unresolved V genes, and the cause of the others is not known. V and J calls and clone size come straight from that table; D and trimming were deduced from the DNA. The sample table contains around 200,000 clones; only one count was recorded for about three quarters of them. Clones ranked in the top ten supply 1.5% to 2% of the sample.

The cohort comprised around 700 healthy bone marrow donors. At the time of sampling, all cohort members were nominally healthy, though unrecorded immune exposures were likely present. The donor was CMV seronegative and was included in the group of 352 seronegative cohort members. A peripheral blood sample was collected from each donor, and TCR beta sequencing was performed on peripheral blood mononuclear cells. The Qiagen DNeasy Blood Extraction Kit was used to extract genomic DNA from the blood cell samples. Beyond this particular receptor, the publication reports: Only TCR beta chains were sequenced in this cohort, and the absence of alpha or paired-chain data limited detectable features. Across donors, most TCR sequences were observed very rarely, whereas some public TCRs were present in many individuals. A later analysis associated 16,951 TCR beta sequences with specific HLA alleles at a false discovery rate of 0.05. A later analysis found that most CMV-associated TCR beta chains appeared HLA-restricted, with HLA associations seemingly driven largely by CMV exposure. According to a later genetic analysis, donors in an Asian-associated ancestry cluster had fewer N-insertions in productive TCRs than the approximately 670-donor mean. In a later analysis, several top co-occurrence clusters were reported to appear linked to parvovirus B19, influenza, CMV and Epstein-Barr virus. The only immune exposure information available for the cohort was CMV serostatus. In a later analysis, HLA-associated TCR beta chains showed more clonal expansion and lower generation probabilities than non-associated chains that were equally common. The authors suggested that the approach could potentially be generalized to other disease states and immunological phenotypes. The classifier was reported to diagnose cytomegalovirus status with high specificity and sensitivity in both the original and validation cohorts. A group of highly shared sequence variants was considered likely to be a technical artifact of the sequencing pipeline. V-gene and J-gene trimming of TCR beta chains was associated with a missense DCLRE1C variant in a later genetic analysis, and the association was replicated in an independent cohort. In an earlier analysis of a few hundred of the donors, most TCR beta V segments were observed in productive rearrangements about 87% or about 30% of the time, broadly matching IMGT annotations. Because HLA typing was unavailable for some donors at each locus, only the typed subset was used in association tests. Because counts were too low, roughly 17 rarely observed V segments, including chromosome 9 orphons, were left out of the earlier analysis of 500 to 650 of the donors. Correlated functional status among segregating V segments might be attributable to linkage disequilibrium, but an unknown experimental factor could not be ruled out. In vitro tests confirmed that three of the cytomegalovirus-associated TCR beta chains recognize cytomegalovirus antigens. The study gave a list of more than 150 TCR beta chains associated with cytomegalovirus. A further reported finding was that TCR beta sequences accurately predicted the HLA-A and HLA-B alleles for most subjects in the first cohort. In a later analysis, the rate of TCR association differed among HLA loci, with DRB1 alleles having the most associated TCRs and HLA-C alleles having the fewest. Presence/absence analyses assumed roughly uniform sequencing depth across donors, an assumption that may not hold. The 87-base-pair reads could not distinguish some IMGT-functional V segments, including TRBV6-2 and TRBV6-3, so those segments were excluded. When HLA alleles, especially DR and DQ, strongly co-occurred, TCR associations were difficult to assign to individual alleles.

Recombination connected TRBV5-4 to TRBJ2-7; 11 junctional bases match TRBD2. Sequencing was performed on PBMCs. The origin of this receptor is a male donor in good health and CMV-seronegative. At the DNA level, the sequence is TGTGCCAGCAGCTTCGGGACCCTAGCGGGGGGTATGGACGAGCAGTACTTC. Its coded protein is CASSFGTLAGGMDEQYF.